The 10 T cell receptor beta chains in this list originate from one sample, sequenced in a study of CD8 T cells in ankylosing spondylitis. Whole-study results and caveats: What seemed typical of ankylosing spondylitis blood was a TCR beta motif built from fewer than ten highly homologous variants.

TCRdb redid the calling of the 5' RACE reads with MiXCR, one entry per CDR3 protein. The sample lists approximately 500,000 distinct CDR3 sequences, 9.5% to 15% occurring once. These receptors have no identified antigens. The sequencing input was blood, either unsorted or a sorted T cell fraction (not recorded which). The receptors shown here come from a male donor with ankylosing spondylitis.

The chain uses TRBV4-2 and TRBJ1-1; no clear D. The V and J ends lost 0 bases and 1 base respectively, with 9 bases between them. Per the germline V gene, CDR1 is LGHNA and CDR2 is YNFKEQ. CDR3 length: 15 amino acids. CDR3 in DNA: TGTGCCAGCAGCCAAGAGCCGACGGAGAACACTGAAGCTTTCTTT. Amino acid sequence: CASSQEPTENTEAFF.

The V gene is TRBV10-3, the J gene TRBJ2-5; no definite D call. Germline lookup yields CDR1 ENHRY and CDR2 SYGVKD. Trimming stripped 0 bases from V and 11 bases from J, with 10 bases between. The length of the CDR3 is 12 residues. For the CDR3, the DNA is TGTGCCATCAGTGAGTCCGGGCGGCCTCAGTACTTC. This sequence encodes CAISESGRPQYF.

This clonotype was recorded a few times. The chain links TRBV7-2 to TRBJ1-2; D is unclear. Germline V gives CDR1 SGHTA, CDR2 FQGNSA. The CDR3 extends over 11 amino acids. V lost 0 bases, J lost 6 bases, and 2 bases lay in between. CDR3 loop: CASSLAHGYTF. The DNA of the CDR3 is TGTGCCAGCAGCTTAGCACATGGCTACACCTTC.

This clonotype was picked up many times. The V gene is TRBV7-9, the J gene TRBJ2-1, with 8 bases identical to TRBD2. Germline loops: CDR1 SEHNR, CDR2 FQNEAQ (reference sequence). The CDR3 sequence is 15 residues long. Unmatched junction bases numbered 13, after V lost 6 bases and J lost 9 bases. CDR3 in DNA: TGTGCCAGCAGTTCCCGGGAGGGCGAAAAGGTTGAGCAGTTCTTC. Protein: CASSSREGEKVEQFF.

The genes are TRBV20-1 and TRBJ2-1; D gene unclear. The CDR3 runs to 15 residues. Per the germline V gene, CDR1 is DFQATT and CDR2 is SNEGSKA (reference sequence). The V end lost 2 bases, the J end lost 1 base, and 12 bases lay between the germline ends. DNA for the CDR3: TGCAGTGCTAGAATTCTCCGGGTATCCTACAATGAGCAGTTCTTC. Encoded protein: CSARILRVSYNEQFF.

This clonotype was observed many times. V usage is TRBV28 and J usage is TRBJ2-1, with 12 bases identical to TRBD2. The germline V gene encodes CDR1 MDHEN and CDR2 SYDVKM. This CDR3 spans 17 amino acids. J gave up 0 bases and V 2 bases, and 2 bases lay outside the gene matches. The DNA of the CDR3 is TGTGCCAGCAGTTTACCGGGACTAGCGGGCTCCTACAATGAGCAGTTCTTC. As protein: CASSLPGLAGSYNEQFF.

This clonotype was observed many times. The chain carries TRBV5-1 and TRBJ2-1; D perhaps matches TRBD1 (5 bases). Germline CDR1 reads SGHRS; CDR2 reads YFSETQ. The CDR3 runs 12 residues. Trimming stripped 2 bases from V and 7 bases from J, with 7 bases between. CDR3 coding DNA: TGCGCCAGCAGCTTTCCAGGGAATGAGCAGTTCTTC. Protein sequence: CASSFPGNEQFF.

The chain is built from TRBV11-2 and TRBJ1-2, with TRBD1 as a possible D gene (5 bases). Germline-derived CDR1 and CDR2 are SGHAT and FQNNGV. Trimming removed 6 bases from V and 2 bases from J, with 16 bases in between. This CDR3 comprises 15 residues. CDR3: CASSPFQGTNYGYTF. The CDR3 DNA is TGTGCCAGCAGTCCATTTCAGGGTACGAACTATGGCTACACCTTC.

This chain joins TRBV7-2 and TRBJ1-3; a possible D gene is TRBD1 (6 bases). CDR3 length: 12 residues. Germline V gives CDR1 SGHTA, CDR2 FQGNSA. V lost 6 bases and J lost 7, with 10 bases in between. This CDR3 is CASRGARNTIYF. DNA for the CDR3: TGTGCCAGCAGGGGGGCCCGGAACACCATATATTTT.

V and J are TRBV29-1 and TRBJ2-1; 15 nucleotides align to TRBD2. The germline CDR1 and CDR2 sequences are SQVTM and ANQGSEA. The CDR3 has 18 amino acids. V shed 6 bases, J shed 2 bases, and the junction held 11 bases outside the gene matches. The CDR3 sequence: CSVIGLAGGPRAYNEQFF. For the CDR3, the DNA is TGCAGCGTGATAGGACTAGCGGGAGGGCCTAGGGCCTACAATGAGCAGTTCTTC.